This is a list of T cell receptor beta chains from one sample in a study of Graves' ophthalmopathy and Graves' hyperthyroidism. One entry per CDR3 protein, called by TCRdb with MiXCR from the multiplex PCR reads. The sample comprises 350,000 to 450,000 distinct CDR3 sequences, roughly 21% of which are singletons, and around 3.1% rests with the top ten. Material for sequencing was peripheral blood. These receptors all come from a woman aged 18 to 35 with stable Graves' hyperthyroidism. CDR3s include the opening cysteine and the closing phenylalanine or tryptophan. The D gene is left open where the match is weak. Size is stated for part of the rows, as once, few or many counts, or as a class when the clone is expanded.

TRBV6-5	many	TRBJ1-6	.	CASSSNRRTASPLHF	TGTGCCAGCAGTTCAAACCGAAGGACGGCGTCACCCCTCCACTTT
TRBV30	.	TRBJ2-2	.	CAWSVMGVNTGELFF	TGTGCCTGGAGTGTAATGGGGGTTAACACCGGGGAGCTGTTTTTT
TRBV7-8	many	TRBJ2-7	.	CASRGDIYEQYF	TGTGCCAGCAGAGGGGACATCTACGAGCAGTACTTC
TRBV7-9	many	TRBJ2-7	.	CASSFTAYEQYF	TGTGCCAGCAGCTTCACAGCGTACGAGCAGTACTTC
TRBV18	many	TRBJ1-1	.	CASSLRPQDPTFF	TGTGCCAGCTCACTCAGGCCCCAAGACCCCACTTTCTTT
TRBV4-1	few	TRBJ2-2	TRBD2	CASSQERGLAENTGELFF	TGCGCCAGCAGCCAAGAAAGGGGACTAGCGGAGAACACCGGGGAGCTGTTTTTT
TRBV9	.	TRBJ2-5	.	CASSVGMEGKETQYF	TGTGCCAGCAGCGTAGGAATGGAGGGAAAAGAGACCCAGTACTTC
TRBV6-1	many	TRBJ1-5	.	CASSETGSNQPQHF	TGTGCCAGCAGTGAGACGGGTAGCAATCAGCCCCAGCATTTT
TRBV3-1	many	TRBJ1-1	TRBD1	CASSLTGGAYTEAFF	TGTGCCAGCAGCCTTACAGGGGGCGCATACACTGAAGCTTTCTTT
TRBV19	many	TRBJ1-5	TRBD1	CASSILAFETGELNQPQHF	TGTGCCAGTAGTATATTGGCATTCGAGACAGGGGAATTAAATCAGCCCCAGCATTTT
TRBV20-1	many	TRBJ2-2	TRBD2	CSARGGLAVTGELFF	TGCAGTGCTAGAGGGGGACTAGCGGTCACCGGGGAGCTGTTTTTT
TRBV29-1	many	TRBJ2-5	.	CSVEGQETQYF	TGCAGCGTCGAGGGACAAGAGACCCAGTACTTC
TRBV2	many	TRBJ2-7	.	CASQDNSYEQYF	TGTGCCAGCCAGGACAACTCCTACGAGCAGTACTTC
TRBV14	many	TRBJ2-7	TRBD2	CASSGRLTSGTYEQYF	TGTGCCAGCAGCGGGCGACTGACTAGCGGTACCTACGAGCAGTACTTC
TRBV6-5	few	TRBJ2-5	TRBD2	CASSYSMSGGVQETQYF	TGTGCCAGCAGTTACTCGATGAGCGGGGGCGTACAAGAGACCCAGTACTTC
TRBV7-3	many	TRBJ2-7	.	CASSPGTTSYEQYF	TGTGCCAGCAGCCCTGGAACCACCTCCTACGAGCAGTACTTC
TRBV7-9	few	TRBJ1-1	.	CASSIGGWSTEAFF	TGTGCCAGCAGCATTGGAGGGTGGTCCACTGAAGCTTTCTTT
TRBV12-3/TRBV12-4	once	TRBJ2-7	.	CASSRTFPSYEQYF	TGTGCCAGCTCCCGCACCTTTCCTTCCTACGAGCAGTACTTC
TRBV20-1	many	TRBJ1-5	.	CSAGVGPQHF	TGCAGTGCAGGAGTGGGGCCCCAGCATTTT
TRBV20-1	many	TRBJ2-7	TRBD2	CSARVVSGAIYEQYF	TGCAGTGCTAGAGTAGTTAGCGGGGCCATCTACGAGCAGTACTTC
TRBV6-5	.	TRBJ1-1	TRBD1	CASSYSMGDRIRLEAFF	TGTGCCAGCAGTTACTCAATGGGGGACAGAATAAGACTTGAAGCTTTCTTT
TRBV7-2	.	TRBJ1-5	.	CASSLGGMWNQPQHF	TGTGCCAGCAGCTTAGGGGGGATGTGGAATCAGCCCCAGCATTTT
TRBV6-1	.	TRBJ2-2	.	CASSGKRARGELFF	TGTGCCAGCAGTGGAAAGAGGGCACGCGGGGAGCTGTTTTTT
TRBV6-1	few	TRBJ1-6	.	CASSDSPSPLHF	TGTGCCAGCAGTGATTCTCCCTCACCCCTCCACTTT
TRBV9	.	TRBJ2-2	.	CASQGGGGPTGELFF	TGTGCCAGTCAGGGAGGGGGAGGGCCCACCGGGGAGCTGTTTTTT
TRBV5-6	.	TRBJ1-1	.	CASSRGGLNTEAFF	TGTGCCAGCAGCAGGGGGGGATTGAACACTGAAGCTTTCTTT
TRBV11-2	many	TRBJ2-2	.	CASSLLTGTNTGELFF	TGTGCCAGCAGCTTATTGACGGGGACGAACACCGGGGAGCTGTTTTTT
TRBV7-2	many	TRBJ2-4	.	CASSLAVGIKYF	TGTGCCAGCAGCTTAGCGGTTGGCATTAAGTACTTC
TRBV28	many	TRBJ1-1	TRBD1	CASSSYLDREGTEAFF	TGTGCCAGCAGTTCGTATTTAGACAGGGAGGGAACTGAAGCTTTCTTT
TRBV20-1	many	TRBJ1-1	.	CSAREFGGSIEAFF	TGCAGTGCTAGAGAATTTGGAGGCAGCATTGAAGCTTTCTTT
TRBV18	.	TRBJ2-7	TRBD1	CASSPGTGKRGSYEQYF	TGTGCCAGCTCACCAGGGACAGGGAAGCGGGGCTCCTACGAGCAGTACTTC
TRBV10-2	many	TRBJ1-1	.	CASSPTSVGTEAFF	TGCGCCAGCAGTCCAACCTCTGTGGGCACTGAAGCTTTCTTT
TRBV6-1	many	TRBJ2-5	.	CASRKPTQETQYF	TGTGCCAGCAGGAAACCAACTCAAGAGACCCAGTACTTC
TRBV29-1	many	TRBJ1-1	.	CSVEDLGNTEAFF	TGCAGCGTTGAAGATCTTGGAAACACTGAAGCTTTCTTT
TRBV19	.	TRBJ1-2	.	CARSRGDGYTF	TGTGCCAGAAGTCGTGGGGATGGCTACACCTTC
TRBV27	many	TRBJ1-6	TRBD1	CASSLSGRGLSYNSPLHF	TGTGCCAGCAGTTTATCTGGCAGGGGGCTTTCCTATAATTCACCCCTCCACTTT
TRBV19	many	TRBJ2-7	TRBD1	CASSRTGRHYEQYF	TGTGCCAGTAGTCGGACAGGCCGACACTACGAGCAGTACTTC
TRBV7-2	many	TRBJ2-7	.	CASSLDPGAYEQYF	TGTGCCAGCAGCTTAGACCCGGGGGCCTACGAGCAGTACTTC
TRBV7-2	many	TRBJ1-1	.	CASSLYIGQAFF	TGTGCCAGCAGCTTATATATAGGCCAAGCTTTCTTT
TRBV11-2	many	TRBJ1-1	.	CASSSTLTGYAEAFF	TGTGCCAGCAGCTCAACACTAACAGGGTATGCTGAAGCTTTCTTT
TRBV6-1	.	TRBJ2-5	.	CASTGAGETQYF	TGTGCCAGCACGGGGGCCGGGGAGACCCAGTACTTC
TRBV4-1	.	TRBJ2-3	.	CASSPLLSTDTQYF	TGCGCCAGCAGCCCCCTTCTTAGCACAGATACGCAGTATTTT
TRBV12-5	many	TRBJ1-2	.	CASGLSGRASDGYTF	TGTGCTAGTGGTTTGTCGGGCAGGGCGTCTGATGGCTACACCTTC
TRBV25-1	.	TRBJ2-2	.	CASSSHTNTGELFF	TGTGCCAGCAGTTCCCACACGAACACCGGGGAGCTGTTTTTT
TRBV30	many	TRBJ1-5	.	CAWSQTLEFSNQPQHF	TGTGCCTGGAGTCAAACCTTGGAGTTTTCCAATCAGCCCCAGCATTTT
TRBV29-1	many	TRBJ1-2	.	CSVDLGFLRYGYTF	TGCAGCGTTGATTTGGGCTTTTTACGATATGGCTACACCTTC
TRBV30	many	TRBJ1-5	TRBD1	CAWQQGDRAQPQHF	TGTGCCTGGCAACAGGGGGATCGGGCTCAGCCCCAGCATTTT
TRBV4-2	few	TRBJ2-7	.	CASSQILRSSYEQYF	TGTGCCAGCAGCCAGATTTTGAGGAGCTCCTACGAGCAGTACTTC
TRBV6-2/TRBV6-3	.	TRBJ1-2	.	CASSWDTEFYGYTF	TGTGCCAGCAGCTGGGACACAGAATTCTATGGCTACACCTTC
TRBV15	many	TRBJ1-3	.	CATSRDPPRDSGNTIYF	TGTGCCACCAGCAGAGACCCGCCTAGGGACTCTGGAAACACCATATATTTT
TRBV2	.	TRBJ1-5	.	CASSEGSHSYSNQPQHF	TGTGCCAGCAGTGAGGGGTCGCACAGTTATAGCAATCAGCCCCAGCATTTT
TRBV12-3/TRBV12-4	.	TRBJ2-7	TRBD1	CASSLLSEGQFYYEQYF	TGTGCCAGCAGTCTTCTAAGCGAGGGACAGTTTTACTACGAGCAGTACTTC
TRBV6-1	many	TRBJ1-1	.	CASSPAKVRGAFF	TGTGCCAGCAGCCCCGCGAAGGTTAGGGGAGCTTTCTTT
TRBV12-3/TRBV12-4	.	TRBJ2-5	TRBD1	CASSPGTGMGTQYF	TGTGCCAGCAGTCCGGGGACAGGGATGGGGACCCAGTACTTC
TRBV12-3/TRBV12-4	many	TRBJ2-2	TRBD2	CASSLLAGVVGELFF	TGTGCCAGCAGTTTACTAGCGGGAGTTGTCGGGGAGCTGTTTTTT